Sequencing of this T cell receptor (beta chain) was carried out in a study of PD-L1 blockade in urothelial cancer. Time point here: peripheral blood 6 weeks after treatment start. The templates were synthetic TCR analogs, and they were spiked into each PCR. Clones were sequenced by immunoSEQ multiplex PCR, and TCRdb holds only the in-frame ones, with some missing. This repertoire shows around 87,000 clones, around 78% found once; its top ten account for approximately 8.4%. Germline CDR1 is SGHRS and CDR2 is YFSETQ. V was pared by 2 bases and J by 5 bases, with 19 bases between. The CDR3 runs to 17 residues. This clone appeared a single time. Its antigen is unknown. Study-wide points: Blood clones associated with the tumor expanded more at 3 weeks in durable-benefit patients.

This clonotype was obtained from a man in his 70s with urothelial cancer. Sequenced here: PBMCs, sampled around atezolizumab (anti-PD-L1) treatment. V gene TRBV5-1 combines with J gene TRBJ2-2; TRBD1 might be the D (7 bases). The CDR3 sequence: CASSFTVQGGSTGELFF. The CDR3 coding sequence is TGCGCCAGCAGCTTTACTGTGCAGGGGGGATCGACCGGGGAGCTGTTTTTT.